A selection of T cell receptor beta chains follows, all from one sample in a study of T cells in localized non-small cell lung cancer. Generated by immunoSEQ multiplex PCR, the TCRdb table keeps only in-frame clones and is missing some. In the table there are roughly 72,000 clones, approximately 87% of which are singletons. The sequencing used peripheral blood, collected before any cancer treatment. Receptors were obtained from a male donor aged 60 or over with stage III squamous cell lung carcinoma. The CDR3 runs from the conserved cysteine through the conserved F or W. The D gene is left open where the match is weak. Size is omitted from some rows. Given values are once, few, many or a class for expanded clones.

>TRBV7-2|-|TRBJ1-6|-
TGTGCCAGCAGAGACGGTAATTCACCCCTCCACTTT
CASRDGNSPLHF
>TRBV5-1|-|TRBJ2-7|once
TGCGCCAGCAGCACCTCCCGGGACACTTCCTACGAGCAGTACTTC
CASSTSRDTSYEQYF
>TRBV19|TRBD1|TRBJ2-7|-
TGTGCCAGTAGTAATGACAGGGCACCCTACGAGCAGTACTTC
CASSNDRAPYEQYF
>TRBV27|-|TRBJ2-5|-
TGTGCCAGCAGTTTTACGGGACATAACCAAGAGACCCAGTACTTC
CASSFTGHNQETQYF
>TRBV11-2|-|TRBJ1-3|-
TGTGCCAGCAGCTTAGGACAGGCCGGAAACACCATATATTTT
CASSLGQAGNTIYF
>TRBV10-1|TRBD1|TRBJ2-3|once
TGCGCCAGCAGGTCCTCAGGGGGCGCGGAAGATACGCAGTATTTT
CASRSSGGAEDTQYF
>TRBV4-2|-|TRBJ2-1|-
TGTGCCAGCAGCCAAGCGGCGGGGATCCCCTACAATGAGCAGTTCTTC
CASSQAAGIPYNEQFF
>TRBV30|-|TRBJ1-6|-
TGTGCCTGGAGTTACGGGAGGACCTCCTATAATTCACCCCTCCACTTT
CAWSYGRTSYNSPLHF
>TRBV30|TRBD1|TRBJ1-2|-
TGTGCCTGGAGGATAAGACAGGGTGTCCATGGCTACACCTTC
CAWRIRQGVHGYTF
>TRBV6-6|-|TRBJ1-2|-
TGTGCCAGCAACGATTACCCCTCCTATGGCTACACCTTC
CASNDYPSYGYTF
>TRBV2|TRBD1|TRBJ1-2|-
TGTGCCAGCAGTGAAATGGGACAGGGGAACTATGGCTACACCTTC
CASSEMGQGNYGYTF
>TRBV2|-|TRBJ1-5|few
TGTGCCAGCAGTGAGACCAAATCCTGGGGCAATCAGCCCCAGCATTTT
CASSETKSWGNQPQHF
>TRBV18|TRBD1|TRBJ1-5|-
TGTGCCAGCTCACCACGACAGGGAGACTTCGGTCAGCCCCAGCATTTT
CASSPRQGDFGQPQHF
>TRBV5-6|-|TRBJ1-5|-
TGTGCCAGCAGCTTGGCCGGCCAGGCTGATCAGCCCCAGCATTTT
CASSLAGQADQPQHF
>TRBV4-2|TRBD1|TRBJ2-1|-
TGTGCCAGCAGCCGGGACAGGGGCTATGAGCAGTTCTTC
CASSRDRGYEQFF
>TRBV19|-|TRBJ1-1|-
TGTGCCAGTAGTATACAGGCGAACACTGAAGCTTTCTTT
CASSIQANTEAFF
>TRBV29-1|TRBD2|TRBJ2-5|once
TGCAGCGTTGTTGAACTAGCGGGCCGACAAGAGACCCAGTACTTC
CSVVELAGRQETQYF